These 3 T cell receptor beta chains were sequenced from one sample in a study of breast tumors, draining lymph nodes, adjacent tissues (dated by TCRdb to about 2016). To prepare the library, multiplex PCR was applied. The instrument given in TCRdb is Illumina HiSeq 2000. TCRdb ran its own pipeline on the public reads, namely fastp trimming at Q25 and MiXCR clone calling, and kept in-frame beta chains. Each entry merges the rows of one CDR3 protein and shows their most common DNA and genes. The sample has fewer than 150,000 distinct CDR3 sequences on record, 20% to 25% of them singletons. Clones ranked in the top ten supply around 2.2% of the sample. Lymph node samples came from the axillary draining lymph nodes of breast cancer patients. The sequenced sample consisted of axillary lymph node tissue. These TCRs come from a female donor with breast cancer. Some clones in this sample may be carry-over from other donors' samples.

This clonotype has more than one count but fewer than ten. This CDR3 is CASSYKPRGPGEQYF. CDR3 nucleotides: TGTGCCAGCAGTTATAAACCCAGGGGGCCAGGCGAGCAGTACTTC. This chain links TRBV6-5 with TRBJ2-7; 8 positions agree with TRBD1. V gave up 3 bases and J gave up 6 bases; unmatched junction bases: 10. The length of the CDR3 is 15 residues. Germline V gene lookup returns CDR1 MNHEY and CDR2 SVGAGI.

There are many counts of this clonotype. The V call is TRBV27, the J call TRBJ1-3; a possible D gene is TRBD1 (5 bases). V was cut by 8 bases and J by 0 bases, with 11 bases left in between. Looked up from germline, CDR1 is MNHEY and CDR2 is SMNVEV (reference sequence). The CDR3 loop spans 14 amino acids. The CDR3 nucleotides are TGTGCCAGCGGAACAGGCCTCTCTGGAAACACCATATATTTT. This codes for CASGTGLSGNTIYF.

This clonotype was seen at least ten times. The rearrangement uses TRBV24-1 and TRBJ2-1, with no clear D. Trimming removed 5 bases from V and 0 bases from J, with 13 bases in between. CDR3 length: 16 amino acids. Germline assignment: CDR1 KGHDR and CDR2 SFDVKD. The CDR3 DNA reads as TGTGCCACCAGTGGATACGAAGCCAGCTCCTACAATGAGCAGTTCTTC. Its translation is CATSGYEASSYNEQFF.